Below, one T cell receptor (beta chain) is given with its context. The sample belongs to a study of CD8+ T cells in alopecia areata. The CDR3 is made up of 14 amino acids. Deletions cut 0 bases from V and 6 bases from J, with 9 bases between. Germline CDR1 LNHNV, CDR2 YYDKDF (reference sequence). The treatment: oral pan-JAK inhibitor, 5-10 mg twice daily. cDNA serving as the sequencing template came from extracted, reverse transcribed RNA. The data were produced by immunoSEQ multiplex PCR, yet TCRdb's version contains in-frame clones alone and is incomplete. The sample holds about 190,000 clones; approximately 56% are singletons and the top ten take about 0.69%.

The origin of this receptor is a human donor with alopecia areata. The J gene is TRBJ1-5, the V gene TRBV15; D is unresolved. Sample: CD4+ T cells sorted from blood, taken at week 4, from a patient treated with tofacitinib. CDR3 sequence: CATSRDFGVQPQHF. CDR3 sequence (DNA): TGTGCCACCAGCAGAGACTTCGGGGTTCAGCCCCAGCATTTT.